This is a list of T cell receptor beta chains from one sample in a study of graft-versus-host responses after intestinal transplantation. Sequencing used immunoSEQ multiplex PCR; TCRdb keeps in-frame clones, though not all of them. Here the sample spans under 130,000 clones, 93% being singletons. Their antigens are not known. Sequencing was performed on unstimulated CD8+ T cells sorted from spleen or lymph node cells, taken before intestinal transplant. The receptor source for this set is a human donor who received an intestinal transplant. Each CDR3 is given with its conserved first and last residue. D genes are given only for firm matches. Part of the rows lack a size; the others show once, few, many or a class for expanded clones.

v_call: TRBV7-6
j_call: TRBJ2-7
clone_size: .
d_call: TRBD1
cdr3_nt: TGTGCCAGCAGCCCATCACCCGGGGGGACAGGGTTTGACTACGAGCAGTACTTC
cdr3_aa: CASSPSPGGTGFDYEQYF

v_call: TRBV10-3
j_call: TRBJ1-5
clone_size: .
d_call: .
cdr3_nt: TGTGCCATCAGTGAGTCCGCGGAGAATCAGCCCCAGCATTTT
cdr3_aa: CAISESAENQPQHF

v_call: TRBV14
j_call: TRBJ2-5
clone_size: .
d_call: TRBD2
cdr3_nt: TGTGCCAGCAGCCAAGTGCTAGCGGGGCAAGAGACCCAGTACTTC
cdr3_aa: CASSQVLAGQETQYF

v_call: TRBV27
j_call: TRBJ2-7
clone_size: .
d_call: TRBD1
cdr3_nt: TGTGCCAGCAGTTTACGGGCAGGGGGCTACGAGCAGTACTTC
cdr3_aa: CASSLRAGGYEQYF

v_call: TRBV29-1
j_call: TRBJ1-1
clone_size: .
d_call: .
cdr3_nt: TGCAGCGTTGATAATGGGGGCCCAGGGAACACTGAAGCTTTCTTT
cdr3_aa: CSVDNGGPGNTEAFF

v_call: TRBV6-1
j_call: TRBJ1-4
clone_size: .
d_call: .
cdr3_nt: TGTGCCAGCGGGGAGGTGGGTAATGAAAAACTGTTTTTT
cdr3_aa: CASGEVGNEKLFF

v_call: TRBV18
j_call: TRBJ2-5
clone_size: .
d_call: .
cdr3_nt: TGTGCCAGCTCACCCTCGGACGGTCAAGAGACCCAGTACTTC
cdr3_aa: CASSPSDGQETQYF

v_call: TRBV7-6
j_call: TRBJ1-6
clone_size: .
d_call: .
cdr3_nt: TGTGCCAGCAGCTCAAACAGTAATTCACCCCTCCACTTT
cdr3_aa: CASSSNSNSPLHF

v_call: TRBV12-5
j_call: TRBJ2-1
clone_size: .
d_call: .
cdr3_nt: TGTGCTAGTGGTTTGCCAGGGACTGAGGGCTCCGACAATGAGCAGTTCTTC
cdr3_aa: CASGLPGTEGSDNEQFF

v_call: TRBV5-6
j_call: TRBJ2-3
clone_size: .
d_call: TRBD2
cdr3_nt: TGTGCCAGCAGCCCAGGGACTAGCGGGGTCCCAGATACGCAGTATTTT
cdr3_aa: CASSPGTSGVPDTQYF

v_call: TRBV4-1
j_call: TRBJ1-5
clone_size: .
d_call: .
cdr3_nt: TGCGCCAGCAGCACTTCGGTCCTGGGGGGTAGCAATCAGCCCCAGCATTTT
cdr3_aa: CASSTSVLGGSNQPQHF

v_call: TRBV27
j_call: TRBJ2-3
clone_size: .
d_call: .
cdr3_nt: TGTGCCAGCAGTTTCGGGGGGCGAGACACAGATACGCAGTATTTT
cdr3_aa: CASSFGGRDTDTQYF

v_call: TRBV19
j_call: TRBJ2-3
clone_size: .
d_call: .
cdr3_nt: TGTGCCAGTATGTCAGCGAACCCGACAGATACGCAGTATTTT
cdr3_aa: CASMSANPTDTQYF

v_call: TRBV5-1
j_call: TRBJ2-3
clone_size: once
d_call: .
cdr3_nt: TGCGCCAGCAGCTCGTACACAGATACGCAGTATTTT
cdr3_aa: CASSSYTDTQYF

v_call: TRBV7-9
j_call: TRBJ2-7
clone_size: few
d_call: TRBD1
cdr3_nt: TGTGCCAGCAGCCCTCCCGGACAGGGGCTTTACGAGCAGTACTTC
cdr3_aa: CASSPPGQGLYEQYF

v_call: TRBV5-6
j_call: TRBJ2-2
clone_size: .
d_call: .
cdr3_nt: TGTGCCAGCAGCCCACCCATAACCGGGGAGCTGTTTTTT
cdr3_aa: CASSPPITGELFF

v_call: TRBV7-9
j_call: TRBJ2-7
clone_size: .
d_call: TRBD1
cdr3_nt: TGTGCCAGCGGCCGGACAGGGGGCGGCTACGAGCAGTACTTC
cdr3_aa: CASGRTGGGYEQYF

v_call: TRBV5-8
j_call: TRBJ2-5
clone_size: .
d_call: .
cdr3_nt: TGTGCCAGCAGCAAACCCGGGGCACGAGAGACCCAGTACTTC
cdr3_aa: CASSKPGARETQYF

v_call: TRBV7-9
j_call: TRBJ1-2
clone_size: once
d_call: .
cdr3_nt: TGTGCCAGCAGTCATAACCTCGGGGTAGAAGGCTACACCTTC
cdr3_aa: CASSHNLGVEGYTF

v_call: TRBV19
j_call: TRBJ1-1
clone_size: .
d_call: TRBD1
cdr3_nt: TGTGCCAGTAGTATCGCGAGTCAGGGGGCTTGGACTGAAGCTTTCTTT
cdr3_aa: CASSIASQGAWTEAFF

v_call: TRBV5-1
j_call: TRBJ1-1
clone_size: .
d_call: TRBD1
cdr3_nt: TGCGCCAGCAGCTTGGTGGGGACAGGGGCTGCTGAAGCTTTCTTT
cdr3_aa: CASSLVGTGAAEAFF